This T cell receptor beta chain was captured by sequencing in a study of T cell responses to AZD1222 COVID-19 vaccine. Trimming pared 5 bases from V and 3 bases from J, leaving 10 bases between. The CDR3 consists of 13 residues. As regards this clone: Its cognate antigen is unknown.

The method was immunoSEQ multiplex PCR; TCRdb's version includes in-frame clones alone and lacks a portion of them. Among more than 100,000 clones listed, 91% were seen once. Study findings and constraints: The peak T cell response came first, and repertoires were sampled only after it. Across spike, vaccine-associated CD4 TCRs were found, dominant at 160-218 and 743-854. Females outnumbered males among donors, who were mostly white British; clonal diversity was possibly underestimated. With two AZD1222 doses given, Spike-specific TCR breadth and depth both rose.

The source material was peripheral blood, sampled on day 0 of AZD1222 vaccination. The rearrangement links TRBV12-3 or TRBV12-4 to TRBJ2-5, with a possible D match to TRBD2 (5 bases). This receptor was obtained from an adult in good health. For the CDR3, the DNA is TGTGCCAGCAGTCGGACTGTGGAAGAGACCCAGTACTTC. Translated, it gives CASSRTVEETQYF.